The next 28 T cell receptor beta chains were all read from a single sample in a study of blood T cell repertoires in COVID-19. Profiling relied on immunoSEQ multiplex PCR, and the TCRdb table lists in-frame clones only, not all of them. The sample includes 150,000 to 200,000 clones, 75% to 90% seen only once; the top ten take 6.2%. The sequencing input was PBMCs or T cells enriched from blood (not recorded which). The receptors derive from a man between 35 and 55 years old who had recovered from COVID-19.

This chain links TRBV30 with TRBJ1-1; D perhaps matches TRBD1 (5 bases). This CDR3 spans 15 amino acids. Trimming pared 2 bases from V and 3 bases from J, leaving 16 bases between. CDR1 is GTSNPN and CDR2 is SVGIG in the germline V gene (reference sequence). The CDR3 bases are TGTGCCTGGAGTTCCATGGGGCGTCCGGACACTGAAGCTTTCTTT. As protein: CAWSSMGRPDTEAFF.

There are a few counts of this clone. The rearrangement links TRBV5-1 to TRBJ2-2; 8 positions agree with TRBD1. J was trimmed by 3 bases and V by 0 bases; bases with no gene match: 1. Germline V CDR1 and CDR2: SGHRS, YFSETQ. The CDR3 extends over 15 amino acids. The CDR3 nucleotides are TGCGCCAGCAGCTTGGACAGGGGGTACACCGGGGAGCTGTTTTTT. Encoded protein: CASSLDRGYTGELFF.

The chain joins TRBV28 to TRBJ1-2, with D maybe TRBD1 (6 bases). CDR3 length equals 13 residues. CDR1 MDHEN and CDR2 SYDVKM come from the germline V gene. The V gene lost 2 bases and the J gene lost 7 bases, with 11 bases spanning the gap. The CDR3 coding sequence is TGTGCCAGCAGTTTAGTGGGGGCGAGTGGCTACACCTTC. Its translation is CASSLVGASGYTF.

The count of this clone is one. The chain joins TRBV5-1 to TRBJ2-2, with D possibly matching TRBD1 (6 bases). This CDR3 contains 15 residues. The V end lost 0 bases, the J end lost 6 bases, and 12 bases lay between the germline ends. Germline V CDR1 and CDR2: SGHRS, YFSETQ. CDR3 sequence (DNA): TGCGCCAGCAGCTTGGAAACAGGGACCCCCGGGGAGCTGTTTTTT. Translating gives CASSLETGTPGELFF.

The rearrangement joins TRBV12-3 or TRBV12-4 to TRBJ1-2; D is ambiguous. The CDR3 is made up of 12 amino acids. The V end was cut by 6 bases, the J end by 6 bases, with 11 bases between. CDR3 loop: CASSRTPDGYTF. DNA of the CDR3: TGTGCCAGCAGCCGTACTCCTGATGGCTACACCTTC.

This clone has only one observation. The CDR3 DNA reads as TGTGCCTGGAGTGGGACAGGGGGAATTCAGTACTTC. It encodes CAWSGTGGIQYF. This chain links TRBV30 with TRBJ2-4; 10 bases agree with TRBD1. V trimming: 1 base; J trimming: 10 bases; junction bases outside the gene matches: 1. The CDR3 consists of 12 residues. From germline, CDR1 is GTSNPN and CDR2 SVGIG (reference sequence).

This clone showed up just once. The rearrangement uses TRBV29-1 and TRBJ1-2, with 10 bases fitting TRBD1. With 4 bases clipped from V and 4 bases from J, the junction kept 9 bases outside the gene matches. Per the germline V gene, CDR1 is SQVTM and CDR2 is ANQGSEA. The CDR3 totals 15 residues. CDR3 nucleotides: TGCAGCGTTGTCAGCGGGACAGGGGATTCCTATGGCTACACCTTC. This translates into CSVVSGTGDSYGYTF.

The chain is built from TRBV28 and TRBJ1-1; 10 positions agree with TRBD1. CDR1 MDHEN and CDR2 SYDVKM come from the germline V gene. The J segment lost 7 bases and the V segment lost 6 bases, leaving 11 bases of the junction unmatched. The CDR3 sequence is 15 residues long. DNA of the CDR3: TGTGCCAGCAGACCCTGGACAGGGGGAAAAGATGAAGCTTTCTTT. It yields the protein CASRPWTGGKDEAFF. Using reference TRBV28 and TRBJ1-1 for the parts outside the CDR3, the full variable domain is DVKVTQSSRYLVKRTGEKVFLECVQDMDHENMFWYRQDPGLGLRLIYFSYDVKMKEKGDIPEGYSVSREKKERFSLILESASTNQTSMYLCASRPWTGGKDEAFFGQGTRLTVV.

The chain links TRBV24-1 to TRBJ2-1; TRBD1 matches 8 bases. The length of the CDR3 is 14 residues. Germline CDR1 reads KGHDR; CDR2 reads SFDVKD. With V trimmed by 5 bases and J by 8 bases, 7 bases remained unmatched. CDR3 loop: CATSGDRGGHEQFF. The CDR3 DNA reads as TGTGCCACCAGTGGTGACAGGGGAGGCCATGAGCAGTTCTTC.

V gene TRBV28 combines with J gene TRBJ1-2; 8 nucleotides agree with TRBD1. The CDR3 spans 15 residues. Trimming cost V 4 bases and J 7 bases; bases outside gene matches: 11. Germline V gene lookup returns CDR1 MDHEN and CDR2 SYDVKM. CDR3 in DNA: TGTGCCAGCAGTTCAATGAGACAGGGGTTGTTTGGCTACACCTTC. Its translation: CASSSMRQGLFGYTF.

This rearrangement joins TRBV9 to TRBJ1-4; 9 nucleotides agree with TRBD1. This CDR3 spans 15 amino acids. CDR1 and CDR2 from the germline V gene are SGDLS and YYNGEE. The ends lost 3 bases at V and 7 bases at J; junction bases unmatched: 7. Written as DNA, the CDR3 is TGTGCCAGCAGCGGATCTGGGACAGGGAGTGAAAAACTGTTTTTT. This encodes CASSGSGTGSEKLFF. The variable domain in full, completed from reference TRBV9 and TRBJ1-4, reads DSGVTQTPKHLITATGQRVTLRCSPRSGDLSVYWYQQSLDQGLQFLIQYYNGEERAKGNILERFSAQQFPDLHSELNLSSLELGDSALYFCASSGSGTGSEKLFFGSGTQLSVL.

The rearrangement links TRBV10-3 to TRBJ2-1; D remains unclear. The CDR3 contains 12 residues. V lost 4 bases, J lost 9 bases, and 10 bases lay in between. Germline values: CDR1 ENHRY, CDR2 SYGVKD. CDR3 sequence: CAISVPRGEQFF. The DNA of the CDR3 is TGTGCCATCAGTGTGCCCCGCGGTGAGCAGTTCTTC.

This clone was seen a single time. The chain uses TRBV12-3 or TRBV12-4 and TRBJ2-5, with D possibly being TRBD2 (5 bases). The ends were cut back, 6 bases at V and 7 bases at J, with 9 bases in the middle. The CDR3 runs to 11 residues. The CDR3 bases are TGTGCCAGCAGCAGCCGGGGGACCCAGTACTTC. It yields the protein CASSSRGTQYF.

The chain employs TRBV5-4 and TRBJ2-3, with a possible D match to TRBD1 (5 bases). The germline CDR1 and CDR2 sequences are SGHNT and YYREEE (reference sequence). Trimming took 2 bases from V and 5 from J, leaving 12 bases between them. The length of the CDR3 is 14 residues. The CDR3: CASSFKGSGDTQYF. CDR3 in DNA: TGTGCCAGCAGCTTTAAGGGGTCAGGAGATACGCAGTATTTT.

J is TRBJ2-4 and V is TRBV3-1 (or the pseudogene TRBV3-2); D is uncertain. Germline assignment: CDR1 LGHDT and CDR2 YNNKEL (reference sequence). CDR3 length: 12 amino acids. V was cut by 0 bases and J by 13 bases, with 10 bases left in between. The CDR3 region has the DNA TGTGCCAGCAGCCAAGAAGTCGGTAGACAGTACTTC. This sequence encodes CASSQEVGRQYF.

Comment on this clone: One end of the junction fails to match germline, which may point to a read error. This chain joins TRBV12-5 and TRBJ1-1; possibly TRBD1 for D (6 bases). The V gene's germline CDR1 is LGHNT and CDR2 FRNRAP. The CDR3 is 14 amino acids. DNA for the CDR3: TGTGCTAGTGGGTTGGAGGGGGGGATCACTGAAGCTTTCTTT. Translated: CASGLEGGITEAFF.

V is TRBV19 and J is TRBJ2-2, with D possibly TRBD1 on 6 matching bases. The CDR3 length is 15 residues. Germline V CDR1 and CDR2: LNHDA, SQIVND (reference sequence). Trimming took 3 bases from V and 4 from J, leaving 12 bases between them. The CDR3 DNA reads TGTGCCAGTAGTATGGGGGCCCCGGGCACCGGGGAGCTGTTTTTT. It codes for CASSMGAPGTGELFF.

The chain recombines TRBV25-1 with TRBJ1-2; the D is unclear. The CDR3 is 14 residues long. Germline CDR1 is MGHDK and CDR2 is SYGVNS. V was shortened by 5 bases and J by 4 bases, with 14 bases between the two germline ends. CDR3 amino acids: CASSTGSGPYGYTF. The CDR3 DNA sequence: TGTGCCAGCAGTACCGGGAGCGGGCCCTATGGCTACACCTTC.

The chain combines TRBV7-9 with TRBJ1-6; tentative D call: TRBD1 (5 bases). Per the germline V gene, CDR1 is SEHNR and CDR2 is FQNEAQ (reference sequence). V shed 7 bases and J shed 14 bases, with 24 bases lying between them. CDR3 size: 15 residues. CDR3 bases: TGTGCCAGCACCCCCGGGAGGCAGGGAGCGTGGGCCCTCCACTTT. Amino acid sequence: CASTPGRQGAWALHF.

The chain has TRBV5-6 and TRBJ2-7; TRBD1 agrees at 7 bases. The CDR3 runs to 14 residues. V lost 5 bases to trimming and J lost 3 bases; unmatched junction nucleotides: 8. Germline V CDR1 and CDR2: SGHDT, YYEEEE. CDR3 bases: TGTGCCAGCAGTACAGGGGCAAACAACTACGAGCAGTACTTC. Its translation is CASSTGANNYEQYF.

The chain combines TRBV2 with TRBJ1-2, with 9 bases matching TRBD1. Germline V gene data show CDR1 as SNHLY and CDR2 as FYNNEI. The CDR3 extends over 14 amino acids. J was trimmed by 9 bases and V by 6 bases; bases with no gene match: 11. Written as DNA, the CDR3 is TGTGCCAGCAGAGATTCCGGGACAGGGTTCCGCTACACCTTC. Translating it yields CASRDSGTGFRYTF. Complete variable domain (other parts from reference TRBV2 and TRBJ1-2): EPEVTQTPSHQVTQMGQEVILRCVPISNHLYFYWYRQILGQKVEFLVSFYNNEISEKSEIFDDQFSVERPDGSNFTLKIRSTKLEDSAMYFCASRDSGTGFRYTFGSGTRLTVV.

The J gene is TRBJ2-4, the V gene TRBV19, with 7 bases that match TRBD1. CDR3 length: 12 residues. Per germline, CDR1 LNHDA and CDR2 SQIVND (reference sequence). Trimming removed 6 bases from V and 10 bases from J; junction bases left unmatched: 6. CDR3 region: CASSRDRAIQYF. CDR3 nucleotides: TGTGCCAGTAGCAGAGACAGGGCTATTCAGTACTTC.

The rearrangement joins TRBV14 to TRBJ2-5; TRBD1 matches 9 bases. The CDR3 covers 15 residues. V was clipped by 4 bases and J by 4 bases; unmatched bases: 7. In germline, CDR1 is SGHDN, CDR2 FVKESK. The CDR3 spells CASSPGYRGRETQYF. The CDR3 nucleotides read TGTGCCAGCAGCCCGGGGTACAGGGGGCGAGAGACCCAGTACTTC.

This clone was counted once. The V and J genes are TRBV28 and TRBJ2-7, with a weak D call TRBD1 (6 bases). The germline V gene encodes CDR1 MDHEN and CDR2 SYDVKM. The CDR3 has 13 residues. Trimming shortened V by 8 bases and J by 3 bases, and 14 bases separated the two germline ends. The CDR3 DNA reads as TGTGCCAGCCAAGGGGGACCGGACTACGAGCAGTACTTC. This encodes CASQGGPDYEQYF.

The chain links TRBV27 to TRBJ1-2; D is possibly TRBD1 (6 bases). Germline V gene sequence: CDR1 MNHEY, CDR2 SMNVEV (reference sequence). The CDR3 covers 15 residues. V was shortened by 6 bases and J by 4 bases, with 18 bases between the two germline ends. The CDR3 loop is CASRRRDTSGYGYTF. The CDR3 coding sequence is TGTGCCAGCAGAAGAAGGGACACATCGGGCTATGGCTACACCTTC.

This chain joins TRBV27 and TRBJ2-7, with D uncertain. Germline CDR1 reads MNHEY; CDR2 reads SMNVEV (reference sequence). CDR3 size: 12 residues. Trimming stripped 4 bases from V and 9 bases from J, with 13 bases between. CDR3 in amino acids: CASSSPPFGQYF. The CDR3 region has the DNA TGTGCCAGCAGTTCACCCCCTTTCGGGCAGTACTTC.

CDR3 sequence reads: CASSSSTDSYGYTF. CDR3 DNA: TGTGCCAGCAGTTCCTCCACGGACAGCTATGGCTACACCTTC. The chain uses TRBV27 and TRBJ1-2, with D possibly TRBD1 on 6 matching bases. CDR3 length equals 14 residues. CDR1 and CDR2 (germline): MNHEY, SMNVEV (reference sequence). Trimming took 4 bases from V and 4 from J, leaving 13 bases between them.

This chain connects TRBV18 to TRBJ1-2; D unresolved. Germline CDR1 and CDR2: KGHSH and LQKENI. The CDR3 is 14 residues long. V lost 2 bases and J lost 4, with 11 bases in between. CDR3 coding DNA: TGTGCCAGCTCACCAGGATCAGGTGGCTATGGCTACACCTTC. Protein sequence: CASSPGSGGYGYTF.